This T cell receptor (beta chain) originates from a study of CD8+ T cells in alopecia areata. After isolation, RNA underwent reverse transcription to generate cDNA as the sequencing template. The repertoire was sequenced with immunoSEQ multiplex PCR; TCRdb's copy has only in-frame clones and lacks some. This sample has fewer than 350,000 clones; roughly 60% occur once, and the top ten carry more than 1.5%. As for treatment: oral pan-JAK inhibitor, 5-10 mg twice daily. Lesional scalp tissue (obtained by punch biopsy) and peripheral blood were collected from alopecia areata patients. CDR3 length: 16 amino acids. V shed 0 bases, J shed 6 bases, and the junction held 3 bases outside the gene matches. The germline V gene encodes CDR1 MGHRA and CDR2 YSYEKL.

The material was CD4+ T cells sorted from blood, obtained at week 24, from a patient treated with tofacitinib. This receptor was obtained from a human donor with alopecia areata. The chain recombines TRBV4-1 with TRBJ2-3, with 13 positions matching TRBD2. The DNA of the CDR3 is TGCGCCAGCAGCCAAGATCGGGGACTAGCGGGGGATACGCAGTATTTT. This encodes CASSQDRGLAGDTQYF.